This TCR beta chain was recovered during a study of T cell changes during pregnancy in multiple sclerosis. V lost 3 bases to trimming and J lost 2 bases; unmatched junction nucleotides: 5. CDR1 SEHNR and CDR2 FQNEAQ come from the germline V gene (reference sequence). The CDR3 is made up of 15 amino acids. TCRdb's table, derived via immunoSEQ multiplex PCR, lists solely in-frame clones and lacks some. The sample includes 60,000 to 65,000 clones, about 90% seen only once; the top ten take around 2.3%. The sequence came from a female donor with multiple sclerosis, enrolled in a pregnancy study. The sequencing here drew on peripheral blood, taken in the first trimester of pregnancy. The chain employs TRBV7-9 and TRBJ1-1; 8 nucleotides match TRBD1. The CDR3 loop is CASSFLDRVNTEAFF. In DNA form, the CDR3 reads TGTGCCAGCAGCTTCTTGGACAGGGTCAACACTGAAGCTTTCTTT.